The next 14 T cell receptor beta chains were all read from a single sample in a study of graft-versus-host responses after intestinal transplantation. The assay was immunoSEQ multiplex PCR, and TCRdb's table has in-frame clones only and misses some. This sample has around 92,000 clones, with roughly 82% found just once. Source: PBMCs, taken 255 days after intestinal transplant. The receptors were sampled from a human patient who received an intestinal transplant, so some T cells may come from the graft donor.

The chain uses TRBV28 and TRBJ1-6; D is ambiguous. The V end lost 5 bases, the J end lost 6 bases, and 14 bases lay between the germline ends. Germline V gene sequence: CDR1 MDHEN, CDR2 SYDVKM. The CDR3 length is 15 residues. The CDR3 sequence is CASSTPYKSNSPLHF. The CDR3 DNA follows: TGTGCCAGCAGTACCCCTTATAAGTCTAATTCACCCCTCCACTTT.

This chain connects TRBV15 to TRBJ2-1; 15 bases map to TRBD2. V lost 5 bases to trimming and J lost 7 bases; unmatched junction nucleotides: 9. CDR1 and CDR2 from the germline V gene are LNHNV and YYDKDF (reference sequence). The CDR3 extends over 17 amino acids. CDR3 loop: CATSSRTSGRGGNEQFF. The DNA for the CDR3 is TGTGCCACCAGCTCTCGGACTAGCGGGAGGGGGGGGAATGAGCAGTTCTTC.

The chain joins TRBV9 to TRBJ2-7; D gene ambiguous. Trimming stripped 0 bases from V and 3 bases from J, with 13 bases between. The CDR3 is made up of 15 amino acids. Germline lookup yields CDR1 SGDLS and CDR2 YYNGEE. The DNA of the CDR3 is TGTGCCAGCAGCGTAGGGGCAGTCGGAAGCTACGAGCAGTACTTC. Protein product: CASSVGAVGSYEQYF. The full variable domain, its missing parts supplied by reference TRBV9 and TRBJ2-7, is DSGVTQTPKHLITATGQRVTLRCSPRSGDLSVYWYQQSLDQGLQFLIQYYNGEERAKGNILERFSAQQFPDLHSELNLSSLELGDSALYFCASSVGAVGSYEQYFGPGTRLTVT.

The CDR3 loop reads CASSLSTGREQYF. For the CDR3, the DNA is TGTGCCAGCAGTTTATCTACAGGGCGCGAGCAGTACTTC. The V gene is TRBV27, the J gene TRBJ2-7; a weak D match, TRBD1 (6 bases). The V end lost 0 bases, the J end lost 6 bases, and 9 bases lay between the germline ends. The CDR3 totals 13 residues. Germline V lookup: CDR1 MNHEY, CDR2 SMNVEV (reference sequence).

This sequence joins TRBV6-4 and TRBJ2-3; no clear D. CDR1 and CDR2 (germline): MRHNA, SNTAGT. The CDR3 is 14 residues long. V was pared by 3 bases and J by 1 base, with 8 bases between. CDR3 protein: CASSERAGTDTQYF. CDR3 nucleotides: TGTGCCAGCAGTGAGCGTGCTGGCACAGATACGCAGTATTTT.

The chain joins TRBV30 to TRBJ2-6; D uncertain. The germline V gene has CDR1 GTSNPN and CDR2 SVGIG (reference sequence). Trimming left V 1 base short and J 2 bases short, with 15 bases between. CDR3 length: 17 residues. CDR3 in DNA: TGTGCCTGGAGTGCTCCCTTAAGACGTCCTGGGGCCAACGTCCTGACTTTC. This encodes CAWSAPLRRPGANVLTF.

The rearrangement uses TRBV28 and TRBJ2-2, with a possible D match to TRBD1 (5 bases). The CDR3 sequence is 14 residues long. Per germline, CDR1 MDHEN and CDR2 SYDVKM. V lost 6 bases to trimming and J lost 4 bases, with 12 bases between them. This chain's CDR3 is CASRPQGLTGELFF. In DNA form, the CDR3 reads TGTGCCAGCAGACCCCAGGGTCTCACCGGGGAGCTGTTTTTT. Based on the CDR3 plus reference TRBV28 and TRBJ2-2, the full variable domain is DVKVTQSSRYLVKRTGEKVFLECVQDMDHENMFWYRQDPGLGLRLIYFSYDVKMKEKGDIPEGYSVSREKKERFSLILESASTNQTSMYLCASRPQGLTGELFFGEGSRLTVL.

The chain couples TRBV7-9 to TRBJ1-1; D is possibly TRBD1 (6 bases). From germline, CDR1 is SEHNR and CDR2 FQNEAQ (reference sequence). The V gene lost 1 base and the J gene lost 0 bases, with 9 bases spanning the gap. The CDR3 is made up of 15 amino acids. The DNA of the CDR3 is TGTGCCAGCAGCTTAGGGGACACGATGAACACTGAAGCTTTCTTT. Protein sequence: CASSLGDTMNTEAFF.

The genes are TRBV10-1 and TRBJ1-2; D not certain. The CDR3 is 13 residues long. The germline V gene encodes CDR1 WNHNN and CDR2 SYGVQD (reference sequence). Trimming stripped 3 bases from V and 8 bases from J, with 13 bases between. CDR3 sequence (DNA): TGCGCCAGCAGTGAAGGACCGGCCGGGGGCTACACCTTC. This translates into CASSEGPAGGYTF.

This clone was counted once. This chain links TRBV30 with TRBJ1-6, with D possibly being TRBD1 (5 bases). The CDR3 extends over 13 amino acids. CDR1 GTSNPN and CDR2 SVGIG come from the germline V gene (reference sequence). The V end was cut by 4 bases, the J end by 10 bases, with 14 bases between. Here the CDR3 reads CAWTRGSGSPLHF. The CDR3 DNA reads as TGTGCCTGGACAAGGGGCAGCGGGTCACCCCTCCACTTT.

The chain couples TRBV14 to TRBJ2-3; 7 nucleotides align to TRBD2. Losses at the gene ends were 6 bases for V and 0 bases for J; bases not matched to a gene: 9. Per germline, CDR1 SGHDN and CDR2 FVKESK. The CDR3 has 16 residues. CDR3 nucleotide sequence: TGTGCCAGCAGTTCCCCAGCGGGGACTAGCACAGATACGCAGTATTTT. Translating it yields CASSSPAGTSTDTQYF.

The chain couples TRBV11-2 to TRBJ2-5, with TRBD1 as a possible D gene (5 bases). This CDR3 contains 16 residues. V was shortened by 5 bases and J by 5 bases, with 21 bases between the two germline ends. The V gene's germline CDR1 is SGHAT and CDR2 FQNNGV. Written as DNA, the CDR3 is TGTGCCAGCAGCCCCTCGCAGGGAACGTTTTGGGAGACCCAGTACTTC. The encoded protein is CASSPSQGTFWETQYF.

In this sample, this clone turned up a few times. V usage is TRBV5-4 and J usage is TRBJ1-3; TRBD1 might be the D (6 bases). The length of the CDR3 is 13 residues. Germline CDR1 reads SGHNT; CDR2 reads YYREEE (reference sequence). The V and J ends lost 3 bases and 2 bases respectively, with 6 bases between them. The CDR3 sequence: CASSWDTGNTIYF. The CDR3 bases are TGTGCCAGCAGCTGGGACACTGGAAACACCATATATTTT.

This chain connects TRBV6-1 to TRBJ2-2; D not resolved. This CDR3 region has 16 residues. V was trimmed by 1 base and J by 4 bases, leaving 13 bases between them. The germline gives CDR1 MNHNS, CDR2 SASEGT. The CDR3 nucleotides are TGTGCCAGCAGTGAAGGCACAGACCACCCCACCGGGGAGCTGTTTTTT. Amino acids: CASSEGTDHPTGELFF.